These 31 T cell receptor beta chains share one sample of origin, sequenced in a study of early T cells in non-severe SARS-CoV-2 infection. Each CDR3 protein is one row after TCRdb ran MiXCR on the 5' RACE reads. The sample includes roughly 100,000 distinct CDR3 sequences, about an eighth seen only once; the top ten take less than 8%. Sequences were obtained from whole blood. These receptors were taken from an adult who was a healthcare worker with PCR-confirmed SARS-CoV-2 infection or an uninfected control (not recorded which).

The table lists this clonotype with many counts. The chain has TRBV5-1 and TRBJ2-7; D gene uncertain. The germline gives CDR1 SGHRS, CDR2 YFSETQ. Trimming removed 4 bases from V and 5 bases from J, with 19 bases in between. This CDR3 has 15 amino acids. The CDR3 DNA follows: TGCGCCAGCAGCCGCGACTCCTTAGGAAACAACGAGCAGTACTTC. This translates into CASSRDSLGNNEQYF.

This clonotype was recorded at least ten times. The rearrangement uses TRBV11-2 and TRBJ2-7; a possible D gene is TRBD2 (5 bases). V was cut by 5 bases and J by 2 bases, with 16 bases left in between. Germline V gene sequence: CDR1 SGHAT, CDR2 FQNNGV. CDR3 length: 15 amino acids. CDR3 in DNA: TGTGCCAGCAGCCGGAGGACCCAGACTACCTACGAGCAGTACTTC. This sequence encodes CASSRRTQTTYEQYF. Full variable domain (rest looked up from reference TRBV11-2 and TRBJ2-7): EAGVAQSPRYKIIEKRQSVAFWCNPISGHATLYWYQQILGQGPKLLIQFQNNGVVDDSQLPKDRFSAERLKGVDSTLKIQPAKLEDSAVYLCASSRRTQTTYEQYFGPGTRLTVT.

This clonotype was detected only a few times. The chain recombines TRBV4-3 with TRBJ2-3; D gene uncertain. The CDR3 sequence is 12 residues long. V dropped 3 bases and J dropped 2 bases, with 3 bases sitting between them. CDR1 is LGHNA, CDR2 YSLEER, per germline. The CDR3 region is CASSQDTDTQYF. The CDR3 DNA sequence: TGCGCCAGCAGCCAGGACACAGATACGCAGTATTTT.

Points on this clonotype: A much larger clone is a single base away; this may be a read error. The gene calls are TRBV9 and TRBJ2-1; D perhaps matches TRBD2 (6 bases). Germline assignment: CDR1 SGDLS and CDR2 YYNGEE. CDR3 length equals 15 residues. CDR3: CATSVGGSSYNEQFF. CDR3 nucleotide sequence: TGTGCCACCAGCGTAGGAGGGAGCTCCTACAATGAGCAGTTCTTC.

This clonotype turned up a few times. This rearrangement joins TRBV6-1 to TRBJ2-2, with a weak D call TRBD2 (6 bases). The germline V and J ends were trimmed by 3 bases and 6 bases, with 14 bases remaining between them. CDR1 and CDR2 (germline): MNHNS, SASEGT. CDR3 length: 15 residues. The CDR3 region has the DNA TGTGCCAGCAGTGATGCGGGAACTAGAGCCGGGGAGCTGTTTTTT. Amino acid sequence: CASSDAGTRAGELFF.

At least ten counts were recorded for this clonotype. This sequence joins TRBV24-1 and TRBJ2-2, with D unresolved. Germline V gene data show CDR1 as KGHDR and CDR2 as SFDVKD. The CDR3 has 13 amino acids. The V gene lost 5 bases and the J gene lost 3 bases, with 6 bases spanning the gap. The CDR3 loop reads CATSGLHTGELFF. CDR3 DNA sequence: TGTGCCACCAGTGGACTGCACACCGGGGAGCTGTTTTTT.

About this clonotype: A read error is possible here, since a much larger clone lies one base away. The V and J genes are TRBV28 and TRBJ2-7; D is undetermined. V was cut by 6 bases and J by 0 bases, with 3 bases left in between. The CDR3 has 11 amino acids. CDR1 and CDR2 from the germline V gene are MDHEN and SYDVKM. CDR3 protein: CASSTSYEQYF. The CDR3 DNA sequence: TGTGCCAGCAGCACCTCCTACGAGCAGTACTTC.

This clonotype was detected a few times. V usage is TRBV28 and J usage is TRBJ2-3; 7 nucleotides line up with TRBD2. CDR1 and CDR2 (germline): MDHEN, SYDVKM. CDR3 length: 14 residues. The J segment lost 4 bases and the V segment lost 4 bases, leaving 5 bases of the junction unmatched. The CDR3 DNA follows: TGTGCCAGCAGTTACGGCGGGAGTGCAGATACGCAGTATTTT. It codes for CASSYGGSADTQYF.

The chain couples TRBV5-8 to TRBJ1-5, with D possibly TRBD1 on 5 matching bases. CDR3 size: 13 residues. V was clipped by 3 bases and J by 7 bases, with 11 bases between them. Germline CDR1 and CDR2: SGHTS and YDEGEE. CDR3 in DNA: TGTGCCAGCAGCTGGAAGCGGGGCCAGCCCCAGCATTTT. Translation gives CASSWKRGQPQHF. Combining the CDR3 with reference TRBV5-8 and TRBJ1-5 gives the whole variable domain EAGVTQSPTHLIKTRGQQATLRCSPISGHTSVYWYQQALGLGLQFLLWYDEGEERNRGNFPPRFSGRQFPNYSSELNVNALELEDSALYLCASSWKRGQPQHFGDGTRLSIL.

V and J are TRBV4-1 and TRBJ2-7; 7 nucleotides agree with TRBD2. In germline, CDR1 is MGHRA, CDR2 YSYEKL. V gave up 6 bases and J gave up 0 bases; unmatched junction bases: 11. The CDR3 consists of 16 residues. This CDR3 is CASRPKDPGGSYEQYF. In nucleotides, the CDR3 is TGCGCCAGCAGACCAAAGGATCCGGGAGGCTCCTACGAGCAGTACTTC.

The chain carries TRBV6-2 or TRBV6-3 and TRBJ1-1, with D perhaps TRBD1 (5 bases). Trimming cost V 4 bases and J 1 base, with 10 bases left between them. CDR3 length: 14 amino acids. In germline, CDR1 is MNHEY, CDR2 SVGEGT. The CDR3 loop is CASSFGQGNTEAFF. The CDR3 DNA sequence: TGTGCCAGCAGTTTCGGGCAGGGGAACACTGAAGCTTTCTTT.

This sequence joins TRBV3-1 and TRBJ1-1, with D tentatively TRBD1 (5 bases). The ends were cut back, 4 bases at V and 1 base at J, with 10 bases in the middle. Germline V gene lookup returns CDR1 LGHDT and CDR2 YNNKEL (reference sequence). This CDR3 region has 14 residues. The CDR3: CASSPRQTNTEAFF. CDR3 sequence (DNA): TGTGCCAGCAGCCCCCGACAGACGAACACTGAAGCTTTCTTT.

This rearrangement joins TRBV6-2 or TRBV6-3 to TRBJ2-7; perhaps TRBD2 as D (6 bases). The germline gives CDR1 MNHEY, CDR2 SVGEGT. The V end lost 7 bases, the J end lost 2 bases, and 21 bases lay between the germline ends. The CDR3 has 16 amino acids. The DNA of the CDR3 is TGTGCCAGCATACGTAGTCTCGCGGGGACGACCTACGAGCAGTACTTC. Protein product: CASIRSLAGTTYEQYF.

Many counts were recorded for this clonotype. V usage is TRBV7-9 and J usage is TRBJ2-1; TRBD1 matches at 8 bases. With 1 base clipped from V and 4 bases from J, the junction kept 3 bases outside the gene matches. The CDR3 contains 15 residues. Germline CDR1 is SEHNR and CDR2 is FQNEAQ (reference sequence). CDR3 sequence: CASSLEQGAYNEQFF. In nucleotides, the CDR3 is TGTGCCAGCAGCTTAGAGCAGGGGGCGTACAATGAGCAGTTCTTC.

A few counts support this clonotype. The rearrangement joins TRBV4-1 to TRBJ1-1; unclear D gene. Germline assignment: CDR1 MGHRA and CDR2 YSYEKL. Trimming removed 8 bases at V and 5 bases at J, with 15 bases between. This CDR3 is built from 13 residues. The CDR3 DNA follows: TGCGCCAGCTCGCTTGGGGATGGGACTGAAGCTTTCTTT. It codes for CASSLGDGTEAFF.

This clonotype was seen a few times. V is TRBV6-2 or TRBV6-3 and J is TRBJ2-1; TRBD1 might be the D (5 bases). Germline CDR1 MNHEY, CDR2 SVGEGT. V lost 5 bases and J lost 5, with 7 bases in between. This CDR3 comprises 12 residues. The CDR3 DNA follows: TGTGCCAGCAGTCCACAGGACAATGAGCAGTTCTTC. Residues: CASSPQDNEQFF.

This clonotype has a handful of counts. The chain has TRBV3-1 and TRBJ2-1, with unresolved D. This CDR3 comprises 13 residues. V was pared by 4 bases and J by 7 bases, with 11 bases between. Germline lookup yields CDR1 LGHDT and CDR2 YNNKEL (reference sequence). DNA for the CDR3: TGTGCCAGCAGCCCCCCTAGGGCAAATGAGCAGTTCTTC. It yields the protein CASSPPRANEQFF.

The J gene is TRBJ1-5, the V gene TRBV20-1; 7 bases match TRBD1. CDR3 size: 15 residues. The germline CDR1 and CDR2 sequences are DFQATT and SNEGSKA (reference sequence). Trimming took 6 bases from V and 4 from J; bases not matched to a gene: 12. The CDR3 DNA reads TGCAGTGCGCCAATCCGGGACAGAAGAAATCAGCCCCAGCATTTT. It is translated as CSAPIRDRRNQPQHF.

Concerning this clonotype: Given a much more abundant clone one base away, this may be a read error. The chain has TRBV18 and TRBJ1-6, with D possibly TRBD1 on 6 matching bases. The V and J ends lost 4 bases and 5 bases respectively, with 15 bases between them. The germline CDR1 and CDR2 sequences are KGHSH and LQKENI. The CDR3 consists of 16 residues. As DNA, the CDR3 is TGTGCCAGCTCACGGACAGCTACATCCCATAATTCACCCCTCCACTTT. Amino acids: CASSRTATSHNSPLHF.

This sequence joins TRBV9 and TRBJ2-7; either TRBD1 or TRBD2 may supply D (5 bases each). Trimming took 0 bases from V and 1 from J, leaving 11 bases between them. Germline V CDR1 and CDR2: SGDLS, YYNGEE. This CDR3 has 15 residues. The CDR3 region has the DNA TGTGCCAGCAGCGTAGGCCGGGACGTATCCTACGAGCAGTACTTC. Translating it yields CASSVGRDVSYEQYF.

The CDR3: CASSAGTDHEQYF. The CDR3 DNA sequence: TGTGCCAGCAGCGCCGGGACGGACCACGAGCAGTACTTC. The rearrangement joins TRBV9 to TRBJ2-7; D is possibly TRBD1 or TRBD2 (5 bases each). V was shortened by 3 bases and J by 5 bases, with 12 bases between the two germline ends. CDR1 SGDLS and CDR2 YYNGEE come from the germline V gene. This CDR3 comprises 13 residues.

The chain recombines TRBV3-1 with TRBJ2-7; D is unresolved. The CDR3 loop spans 13 amino acids. Germline lookup yields CDR1 LGHDT and CDR2 YNNKEL (reference sequence). Deletions cut 1 base from V and 3 bases from J, with 7 bases between. Here the CDR3 reads CASSQGHSYEQYF. Here the CDR3 DNA reads TGTGCCAGCAGCCAAGGTCACAGCTACGAGCAGTACTTC.

The table lists this clonotype with a few counts. The genes are TRBV12-3 or TRBV12-4 and TRBJ2-1, with a weak D call TRBD1 (6 bases). The CDR3 consists of 14 residues. V was clipped by 6 bases and J by 7 bases, with 16 bases between them. The CDR3 reads CASSPNEGVNEQFF. CDR3 nucleotides: TGTGCCAGCAGCCCCAACGAGGGGGTAAATGAGCAGTTCTTC.

The chain is built from TRBV28 and TRBJ2-7, with D tentatively TRBD2 (6 bases). V was trimmed by 4 bases and J by 2 bases, leaving 12 bases between them. The CDR3 runs 14 residues. Germline CDR1 is MDHEN and CDR2 is SYDVKM. CDR3 residues: CASSSPGRAYEQYF. DNA of the CDR3: TGTGCCAGCAGTTCCCCCGGGAGAGCCTACGAGCAGTACTTC. Full variable domain (remainder filled in from reference TRBV28 and TRBJ2-7): DVKVTQSSRYLVKRTGEKVFLECVQDMDHENMFWYRQDPGLGLRLIYFSYDVKMKEKGDIPEGYSVSREKKERFSLILESASTNQTSMYLCASSSPGRAYEQYFGPGTRLTVT.

This clonotype was picked up many times. The junction shows a germline mismatch at one end, possibly a read error. The genes are TRBV6-6 and TRBJ1-1, with no clear D. CDR1 is MNHNY and CDR2 is SVGAGI in the germline V gene (reference sequence). The CDR3 covers 12 residues. The CDR3 bases are TGTGCCAGCAGTTACTCCAACAATGAAGCTTTCTTT. Protein sequence: CASSYSNNEAFF.

This clonotype was seen many times. This chain links TRBV11-2 with TRBJ2-7; TRBD2 agrees at 11 bases. Germline V CDR1 and CDR2: SGHAT, FQNNGV. The length of the CDR3 is 15 residues. V shed 3 bases and J 3 bases; nucleotides not matched to a gene: 4. CDR3 amino acids: CASSFTSGSSYEQYF. The CDR3 nucleotides read TGTGCCAGCAGCTTTACTAGCGGGAGTAGCTACGAGCAGTACTTC.

The CDR3 loop reads CASSLRGEVNTEAFF. DNA for the CDR3: TGTGCCAGCAGTTTGAGAGGGGAGGTGAACACTGAAGCTTTCTTT. This chain uses TRBV28 with TRBJ1-1, with D perhaps TRBD1 (5 bases). The CDR3 sequence is 15 residues long. Germline CDR1 reads MDHEN; CDR2 reads SYDVKM. V lost 3 bases and J 0 bases, leaving 11 bases between the germline ends.

The chain couples TRBV7-2 to TRBJ2-3; possibly TRBD2 for D (6 bases). V gave up 4 bases and J gave up 7 bases, with 18 bases separating them. This CDR3 spans 15 amino acids. Germline CDR1 is SGHTA and CDR2 is FQGNSA. CDR3 nucleotides: TGTGCCAGCAGCTCGCTGTTTGCGGGGACCTATACGCAGTATTTT. Residues: CASSSLFAGTYTQYF. The full variable domain, in which reference TRBV7-2 and TRBJ2-3 provide the parts outside the CDR3, is GAGVSQSPSNKVTEKGKDVELRCDPISGHTALYWYRQSLGQGLEFLIYFQGNSAPDKSGLPSDRFSAERTGGSVSTLTIQRTQQEDSAVYLCASSSLFAGTYTQYFGPGTRLTVL.

This clonotype was picked up a small number of times. The chain joins TRBV6-4 to TRBJ1-5; no clear D gene. V lost 5 bases, J lost 6 bases, and 11 bases lay in between. The CDR3 is made up of 13 amino acids. Germline loops: CDR1 MRHNA, CDR2 SNTAGT. The CDR3, as DNA: TGTGCCAGCAGTATTAATTCTGGTCAGCCCCAGCATTTT. Encoded protein: CASSINSGQPQHF.

This clonotype was counted only a few times. The chain joins TRBV27 to TRBJ1-1, with TRBD1 matching 9 bases. The V gene end was trimmed by 3 bases and the J gene end by 5 bases; junction bases not matched to a gene: 4. The CDR3 extends over 14 amino acids. Germline CDR1 and CDR2: MNHEY and SMNVEV (reference sequence). The CDR3 loop is CASSFGTGRTEAFF. CDR3 coding DNA: TGTGCCAGCAGTTTTGGGACAGGGAGAACTGAAGCTTTCTTT.

This clonotype was found many times. This rearrangement joins TRBV12-3 or TRBV12-4 to TRBJ1-5; perhaps TRBD1 as D (6 bases). V shed 2 bases and J shed 4 bases, with 12 bases lying between them. CDR3 length: 15 residues. The CDR3 sequence is CASSLNGGGNQPQHF. In DNA, the CDR3 is TGTGCCAGCAGTTTAAACGGGGGCGGGAATCAGCCCCAGCATTTT.